The TCR beta chain under discussion was sequenced for a study of OX40 agonist ivuxolimab in advanced cancers. Study summary: Aged roughly 20 to 85 with a mean of approximately 60 years, they were approximately 79% male.

TCRdb keeps only in-frame clones here, not all; method: immunoSEQ multiplex PCR. Of tens of thousands of clones listed, around 88% are singletons. Trimming cost V 5 bases and J 2 bases; bases outside gene matches: 6. The CDR3 runs to 16 residues. CDR1 and CDR2 (germline): SGHTA, FQGTGA. The rearrangement links TRBV7-3 to TRBJ2-2; 9 bases map to TRBD1. This material consisted of CD4+ or CD8+ T cells sorted from blood, taken in a trial of the OX40 agonist ivuxolimab. This receptor was taken from an adult with an advanced solid tumor such as melanoma, head and neck, liver or kidney cancer. CDR3 residues: CASSPQGAGNTGELFF. DNA of the CDR3: TGTGCCAGCAGCCCACAGGGGGCGGGAAACACCGGGGAGCTGTTTTTT.